This TCR beta chain came from a study of quantifying T cell responses using KT2 cells (dated 2017 in TCRdb). Some background on the complete study: RNA was DNase-treated and reverse transcribed with TCR alpha and beta constant-region primers, mostly using SuperScript III. Under optimum conditions, the efficiency of the T4 ligation step was estimated to be more than 9%. PCR2 was run as a SYBR Green qPCR and stopped at a predetermined fluorescence threshold to avoid over-amplification. On the study overall, not on this receptor specifically: Saturation in the detection of KT2 sequences was observed at very high KT2 spike-in numbers. Even at the lowest spike-in tested, roughly one KT2 cell per 100,000 PBMC, KT2 sequences were still detected. This TCR sequencing study did not compare the pipeline side by side with other TCR sequencing techniques. Counts of KT2 alpha and beta sequences scaled linearly with input KT2 cell number over several orders of magnitude.

The CDR3 has 15 amino acids, counting the end cysteine and phenylalanine. Here the CDR3 DNA is all that survives: 45 bases in frame from base 1. The V and J ends are trimmed by 2 bases and 4 bases, leaving 14 bases between them. CDR1 and CDR2 are drawn from the germline V gene: MNHEY, SVGAGI. The library was generated by UMI-ligation and nested PCR. A single-stranded oligonucleotide carrying the Illumina SP2 sequence and a UMI was ligated to the cDNA 3' end using T4 RNA ligase 1. PCR1 consisted of approximately 4 cycles (98 degrees C 15 s, 69 degrees C 30 s, 72 degrees C 40 s), and for the beta primer an equimolar mix of RC1.1 and RC1.2 was used to cover TRBC1 and TRBC2. Starting at PCR2, the TCR alpha and beta chains were handled separately, and sample indices and Illumina adaptors were added. The UMI comprised 12 random nucleotides, as two hexamers separated by a spacer, placed after an 8-base spacer. Sequencing was done on an Illumina MiSeq using v2 2x251 paired-end chemistry, usually with about a dozen samples per run. PhiX DNA at about 5-8% was added to each sequencing library to increase diversity. As for how the authors treated the data: Raw reads were converted to FASTQ with bcl2fastq and demultiplexed by dual indices using Demultiplexor. Decombinator assigned V and J genes by tag matching, allowing a single base-pair mismatch. Using UMIs, Collapsinator corrected both sequencing errors and the frequency errors that come from PCR heterogeneity. CDR3Translator converted Decombinator identifiers to nucleotide sequence, translated to amino acids, and extracted CDR3 using C- and N-terminal motifs. A cluster of KT2 sequences sharing one unique molecular identifier was counted as one distinct KT2 TCR. TCRdb's own reprocessing of the public reads used fastp at Q25 and MiXCR and kept productive beta chains. CDR3 protein duplicates are merged, each entry listing the most common genes and DNA. These V and J calls originate from TCRdb's pipeline instead of the authors' own analysis. This sample has approximately 46,000 distinct CDR3 sequences in its table, and more than 9% of those were observed once. The ten largest clones represent around 9.3% of the sample.

A note on this clonotype: What this receptor recognizes is not known. No base qualities exist here, and no much larger clone lies one base off it.

To test the sensitivity and accuracy of the pipeline, known numbers of KT2, a T cell clone whose TCR had already been sequenced, were spiked into unfractionated PBMC. A range of KT2-to-PBMC ratios was produced by mixing KT2 cells with a fixed number of PBMC. The chain is assembled from TRBV6-5 and TRBJ1-2; a tentative D call is TRBD1 (5 bases match). This receptor was taken from a human donor. The sequencing input was PBMCs spiked with cells of the T cell clone KT2. The sequenced DNA is TGTGCCAGCAGTTACCGACGACAGACTTCCTATGGCTACACCTTC. Translated, this gives CASSYRRQTSYGYTF.